Here is one T cell receptor beta chain with its context. This specimen comes from a study of CD8+CD57+ T cells in acquired aplastic anemia. Deletions cut 4 bases from V and 5 bases from J, with 17 bases between. CDR1 and CDR2 (germline): KGHDR, SFDVKD. The CDR3 runs to 16 residues. CD8+CD57+ cell expansion, shown by flow cytometry, had occurred in the patients selected for sequencing. It was genomic DNA that served as the template for profiling TCR beta VDJ and CDR3. TCRdb re-called the reads with MiXCR, one entry per CDR3 protein. The table includes hundreds of thousands of distinct CDR3 sequences, under 65% detected once.

The chain combines TRBV24-1 with TRBJ2-1; perhaps TRBD1 as D (5 bases). Material for sequencing was sorted CD4+, CD8+, or CD8+CD57+ T cells (not recorded which) from PBMCs. The TCR comes from a human donor with aplastic anemia. The CDR3 sequence is CATSDPQRGNHNEQFF. CDR3 bases: TGTGCCACCAGTGACCCCCAAAGGGGTAACCACAATGAGCAGTTCTTC.